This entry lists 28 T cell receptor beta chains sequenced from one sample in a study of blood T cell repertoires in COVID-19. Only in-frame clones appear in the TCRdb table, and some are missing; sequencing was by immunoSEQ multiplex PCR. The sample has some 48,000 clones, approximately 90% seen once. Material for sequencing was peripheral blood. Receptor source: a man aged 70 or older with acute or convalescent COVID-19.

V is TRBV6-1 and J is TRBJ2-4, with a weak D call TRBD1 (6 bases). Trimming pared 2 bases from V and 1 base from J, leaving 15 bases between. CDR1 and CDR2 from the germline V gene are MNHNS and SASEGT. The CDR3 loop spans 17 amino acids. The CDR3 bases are TGTGCCAGCAGTGAAAGGCAGGGGTATATGGCCAAAAACATTCAGTACTTC. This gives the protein CASSERQGYMAKNIQYF.

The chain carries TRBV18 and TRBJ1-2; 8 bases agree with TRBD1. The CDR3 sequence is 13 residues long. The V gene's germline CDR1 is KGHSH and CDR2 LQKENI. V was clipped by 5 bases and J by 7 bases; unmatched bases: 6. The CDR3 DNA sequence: TGTGCCAGCTCAGCAGCGACAGGGGTTGGCTACACCTTC. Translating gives CASSAATGVGYTF. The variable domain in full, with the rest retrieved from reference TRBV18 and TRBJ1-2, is NAGVMQNPRHLVRRRGQEARLRCSPMKGHSHVYWYRQLPEEGLKFMVYLQKENIIDESGMPKERFSAEFPKEGPSILRIQQVVRGDSAAYFCASSAATGVGYTFGSGTRLTVV.

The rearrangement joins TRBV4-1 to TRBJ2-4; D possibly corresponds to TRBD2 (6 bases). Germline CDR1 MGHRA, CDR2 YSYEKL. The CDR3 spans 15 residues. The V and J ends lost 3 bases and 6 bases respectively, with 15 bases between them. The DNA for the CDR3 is TGCGCCAGCAGCCAGGGGGGAGGTCTCCGAAACATTCAGTACTTC. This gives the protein CASSQGGGLRNIQYF.

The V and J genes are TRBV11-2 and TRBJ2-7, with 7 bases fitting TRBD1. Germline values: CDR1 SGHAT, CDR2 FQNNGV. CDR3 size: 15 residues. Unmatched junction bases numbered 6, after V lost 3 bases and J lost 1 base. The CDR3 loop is CASSLALGQSYEQYF. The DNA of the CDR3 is TGTGCCAGCAGCTTGGCTTTGGGACAGTCCTACGAGCAGTACTTC.

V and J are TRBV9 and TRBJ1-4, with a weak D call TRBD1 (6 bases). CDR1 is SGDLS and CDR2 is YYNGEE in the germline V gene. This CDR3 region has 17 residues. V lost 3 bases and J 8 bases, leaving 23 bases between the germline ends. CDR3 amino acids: CASSGGRDRSSEEKLFF. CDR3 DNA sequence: TGTGCCAGCAGCGGGGGAAGAGACAGGTCATCGGAGGAAAAACTGTTTTTT.

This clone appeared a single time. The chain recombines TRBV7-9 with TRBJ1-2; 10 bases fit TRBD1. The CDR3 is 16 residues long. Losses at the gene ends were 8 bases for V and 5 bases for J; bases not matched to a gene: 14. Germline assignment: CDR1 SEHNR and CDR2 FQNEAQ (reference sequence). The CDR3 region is CASLRSGTGASYGYTF. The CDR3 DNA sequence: TGTGCCAGCTTGAGGAGCGGGACAGGGGCTTCATATGGCTACACCTTC.

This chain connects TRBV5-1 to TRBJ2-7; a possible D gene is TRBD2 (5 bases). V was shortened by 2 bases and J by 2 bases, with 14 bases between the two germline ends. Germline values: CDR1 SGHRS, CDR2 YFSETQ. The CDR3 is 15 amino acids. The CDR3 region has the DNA TGCGCCAGCAGCTTCGGAAGGAGGTCGGCCTACGAGCAGTACTTC. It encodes CASSFGRRSAYEQYF. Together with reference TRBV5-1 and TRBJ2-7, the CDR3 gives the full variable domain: KAGVTQTPRYLIKTRGQQVTLSCSPISGHRSVSWYQQTPGQGLQFLFEYFSETQRNKGNFPGRFSGRQFSNSRSEMNVSTLELGDSALYLCASSFGRRSAYEQYFGPGTRLTVT.

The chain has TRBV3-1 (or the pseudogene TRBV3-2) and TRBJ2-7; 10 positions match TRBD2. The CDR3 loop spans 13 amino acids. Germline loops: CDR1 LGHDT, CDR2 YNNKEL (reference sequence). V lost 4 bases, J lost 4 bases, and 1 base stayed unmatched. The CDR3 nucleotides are TGTGCCAGCAGCCGGACTAGCGGATACGAGCAGTACTTC. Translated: CASSRTSGYEQYF.

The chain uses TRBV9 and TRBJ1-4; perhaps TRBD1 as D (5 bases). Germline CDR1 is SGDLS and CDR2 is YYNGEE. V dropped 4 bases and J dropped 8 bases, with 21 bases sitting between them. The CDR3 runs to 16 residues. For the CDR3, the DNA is TGTGCCAGCAGCCTCACTCCGGGTACCGGGGGGGAAAAACTGTTTTTT. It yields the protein CASSLTPGTGGEKLFF.

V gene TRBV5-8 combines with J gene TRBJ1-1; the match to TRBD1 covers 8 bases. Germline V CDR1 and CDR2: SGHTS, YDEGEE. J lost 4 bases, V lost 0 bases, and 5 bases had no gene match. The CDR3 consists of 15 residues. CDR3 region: CASSLGTGFFTEAFF. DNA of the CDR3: TGTGCCAGCAGCTTGGGGACAGGGTTTTTCACTGAAGCTTTCTTT. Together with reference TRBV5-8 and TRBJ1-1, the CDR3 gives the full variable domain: EAGVTQSPTHLIKTRGQQATLRCSPISGHTSVYWYQQALGLGLQFLLWYDEGEERNRGNFPPRFSGRQFPNYSSELNVNALELEDSALYLCASSLGTGFFTEAFFGQGTRLTVV.

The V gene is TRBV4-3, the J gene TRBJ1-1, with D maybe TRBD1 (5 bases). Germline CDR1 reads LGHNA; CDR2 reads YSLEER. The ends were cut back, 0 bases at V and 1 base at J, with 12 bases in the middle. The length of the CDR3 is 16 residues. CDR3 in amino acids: CASSQEGQARNTEAFF. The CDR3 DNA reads TGCGCCAGCAGCCAAGAGGGGCAGGCCAGGAACACTGAAGCTTTCTTT.

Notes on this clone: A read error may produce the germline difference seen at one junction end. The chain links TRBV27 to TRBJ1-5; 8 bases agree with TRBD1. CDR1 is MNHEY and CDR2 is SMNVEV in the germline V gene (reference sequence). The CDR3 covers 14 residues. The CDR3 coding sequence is TGTGCCAGCAGGACGACAGGGGCGGCCTCCCTTTCTTATTTT. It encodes CASRTTGAASLSYF.

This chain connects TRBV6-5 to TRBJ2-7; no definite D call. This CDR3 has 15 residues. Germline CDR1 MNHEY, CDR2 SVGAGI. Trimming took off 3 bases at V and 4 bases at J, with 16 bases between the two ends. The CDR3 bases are TGTGCCAGCAGTTATCTAAGCACCCTACCTTACGAGCAGTACTTC. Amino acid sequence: CASSYLSTLPYEQYF.

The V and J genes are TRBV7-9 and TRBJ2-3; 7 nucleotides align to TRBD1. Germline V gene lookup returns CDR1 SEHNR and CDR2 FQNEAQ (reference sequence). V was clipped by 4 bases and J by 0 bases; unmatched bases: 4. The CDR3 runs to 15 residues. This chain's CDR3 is CASSSGTVSTDTQYF. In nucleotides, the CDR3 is TGTGCCAGCAGCTCCGGGACAGTAAGCACAGATACGCAGTATTTT.

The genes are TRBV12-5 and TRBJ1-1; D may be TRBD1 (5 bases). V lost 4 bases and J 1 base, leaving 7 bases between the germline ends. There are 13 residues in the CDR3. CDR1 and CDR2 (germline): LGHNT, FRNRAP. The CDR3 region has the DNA TGTGCTAGTGGTTCAGGGCAGAACACTGAAGCTTTCTTT. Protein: CASGSGQNTEAFF.

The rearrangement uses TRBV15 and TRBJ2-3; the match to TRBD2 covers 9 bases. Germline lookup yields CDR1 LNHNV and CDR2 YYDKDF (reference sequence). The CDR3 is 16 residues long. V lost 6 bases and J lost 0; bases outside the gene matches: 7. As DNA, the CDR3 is TGTGCCACCAGGGCCAAGCGGGGGGTAAGCACAGATACGCAGTATTTT. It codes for CATRAKRGVSTDTQYF.

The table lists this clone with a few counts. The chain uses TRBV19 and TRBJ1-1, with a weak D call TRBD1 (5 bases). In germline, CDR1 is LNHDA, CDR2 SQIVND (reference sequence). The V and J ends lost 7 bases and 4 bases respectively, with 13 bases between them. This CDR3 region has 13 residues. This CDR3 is CASIGRVGTEAFF. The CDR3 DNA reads TGTGCCAGTATAGGCAGGGTAGGCACTGAAGCTTTCTTT.

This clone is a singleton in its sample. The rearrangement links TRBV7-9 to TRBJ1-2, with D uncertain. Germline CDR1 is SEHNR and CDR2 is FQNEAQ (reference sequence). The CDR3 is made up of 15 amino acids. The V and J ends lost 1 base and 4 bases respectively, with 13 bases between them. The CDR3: CASSLGPGAFYGYTF. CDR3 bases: TGTGCCAGCAGCTTAGGCCCGGGTGCCTTCTATGGCTACACCTTC.

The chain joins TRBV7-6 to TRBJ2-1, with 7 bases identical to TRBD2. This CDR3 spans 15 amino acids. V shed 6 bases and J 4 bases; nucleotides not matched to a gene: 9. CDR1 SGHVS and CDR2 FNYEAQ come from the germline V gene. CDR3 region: CASSLLRGDYNEQFF. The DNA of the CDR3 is TGTGCCAGCAGTCTGTTACGGGGGGATTACAATGAGCAGTTCTTC.

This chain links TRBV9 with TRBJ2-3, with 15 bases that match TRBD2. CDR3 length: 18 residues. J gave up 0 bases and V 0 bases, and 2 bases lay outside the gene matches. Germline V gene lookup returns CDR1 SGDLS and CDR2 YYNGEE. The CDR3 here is CASSVGTSGGASTDTQYF. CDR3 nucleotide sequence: TGTGCCAGCAGCGTAGGGACTAGCGGGGGGGCCAGCACAGATACGCAGTATTTT.

CDR3 amino acids: CASSTGRKNIQYF. The CDR3 region has the DNA TGTGCCAGCAGCACCGGGAGAAAAAACATTCAGTACTTC. The V call is TRBV3-1 (or the pseudogene TRBV3-2), the J call TRBJ2-4; possible D gene TRBD2, 6 bases. Germline-derived CDR1 and CDR2 are LGHDT and YNNKEL (reference sequence). V lost 5 bases and J 4 bases, leaving 9 bases between the germline ends. The CDR3 has 13 amino acids.

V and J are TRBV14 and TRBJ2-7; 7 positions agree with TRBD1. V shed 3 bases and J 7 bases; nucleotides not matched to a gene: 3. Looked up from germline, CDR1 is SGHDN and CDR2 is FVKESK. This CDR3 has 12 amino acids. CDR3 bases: TGTGCCAGCAGCCATCAGGGGGTAGAGCAGTACTTC. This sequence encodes CASSHQGVEQYF.

CDR3 DNA sequence: TGTGCCAGCAGTCCGACAGGTAGAGATTCACCCCTCCACTTT. Protein product: CASSPTGRDSPLHF. This rearrangement joins TRBV21-1 to TRBJ1-6; the table's D call, TRBD1, was not checked against the DNA. TRBV21-1 constitutes a pseudogene. The CDR3 is 14 amino acids.

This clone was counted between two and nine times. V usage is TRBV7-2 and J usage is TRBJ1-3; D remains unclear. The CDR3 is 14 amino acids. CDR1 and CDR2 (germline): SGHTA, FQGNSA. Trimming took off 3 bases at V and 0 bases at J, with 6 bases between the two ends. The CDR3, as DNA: TGTGCCAGCAGCTTCCGGAGCTCTGGAAACACCATATATTTT. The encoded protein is CASSFRSSGNTIYF. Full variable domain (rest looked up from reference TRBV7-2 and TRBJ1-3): GAGVSQSPSNKVTEKGKDVELRCDPISGHTALYWYRQSLGQGLEFLIYFQGNSAPDKSGLPSDRFSAERTGGSVSTLTIQRTQQEDSAVYLCASSFRSSGNTIYFGEGSWLTVV.

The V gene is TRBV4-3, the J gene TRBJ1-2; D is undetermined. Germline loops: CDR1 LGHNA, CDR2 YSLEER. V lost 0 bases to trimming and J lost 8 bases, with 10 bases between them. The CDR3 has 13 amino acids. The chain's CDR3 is CASSQELQRGYTF. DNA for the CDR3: TGCGCCAGCAGCCAAGAGTTGCAACGGGGCTACACCTTC.

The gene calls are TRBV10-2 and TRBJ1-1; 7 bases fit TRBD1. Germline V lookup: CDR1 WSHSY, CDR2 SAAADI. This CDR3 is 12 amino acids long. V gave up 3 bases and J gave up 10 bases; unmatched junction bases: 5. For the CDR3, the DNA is TGCGCCAGCAGTGATTCCCGGACAGGAGCTTTCTTT. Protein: CASSDSRTGAFF.

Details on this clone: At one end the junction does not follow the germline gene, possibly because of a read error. The CDR3 loop is CASSQVPSRVKIF. In DNA, the CDR3 is TGCGCCAGCAGCCAAGTACCTTCCCGGGTAAAAATCTTC. The chain has TRBV4-3 and TRBJ2-1; D unresolved. Germline V gene sequence: CDR1 LGHNA, CDR2 YSLEER. The CDR3 is 13 amino acids.

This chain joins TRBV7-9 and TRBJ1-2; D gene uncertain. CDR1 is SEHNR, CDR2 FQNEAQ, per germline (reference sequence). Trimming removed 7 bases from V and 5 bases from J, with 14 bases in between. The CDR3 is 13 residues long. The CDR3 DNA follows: TGTGCCAGCACCGGAGATGCGGGGTATGGCTACACCTTC. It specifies CASTGDAGYGYTF.